The rows below give T cell receptor beta chains drawn from one sample of a study of cytomegalovirus exposure and HLA in healthy donors. Profiled with immunoSEQ multiplex PCR; TCRdb holds only in-frame clones, not every one. The sample yields under 150,000 clones, approximately 82% seen once. Sequenced sample: PBMCs. The source is a boy younger than 10 in good health and CMV-seronegative. Each CDR3 is given with its conserved first and last residue. The D gene is left open where the match is weak. Only part of the rows carry a size: once, few, many, or a class if the clone is expanded.

V gene	D gene	clone size	J gene	CDR3 protein	CDR3 DNA
TRBV2	TRBD2	NA	TRBJ2-1	CASGGLAGGHNEQFF	TGTGCCAGCGGAGGACTAGCGGGGGGACACAATGAGCAGTTCTTC
TRBV19	NA	NA	TRBJ1-1	CASSIGIGGSANTEAFF	TGTGCCAGTAGTATAGGGATTGGCGGGTCAGCGAACACTGAAGCTTTCTTT
TRBV28	TRBD1	once	TRBJ1-2	CASSSQGGYGYTF	TGTGCCAGCAGTAGCCAGGGGGGCTATGGCTACACCTTC
TRBV4-2	NA	once	TRBJ1-1	CASSQGEGLNTEAFF	TGTGCCAGCAGCCAAGGGGAGGGCCTGAACACTGAAGCTTTCTTT
TRBV10-2	NA	NA	TRBJ2-2	CASSRDTRNTGELFF	TGCGCCAGCAGTCGGGACACCAGGAACACCGGGGAGCTGTTTTTT
TRBV30	NA	NA	TRBJ1-2	CGAGASIYGYTF	TGTGGCGCGGGGGCGAGCATCTATGGCTACACCTTC
TRBV30	NA	NA	TRBJ1-1	CAWIGRNTEAFF	TGTGCCTGGATTGGCCGTAACACTGAAGCTTTCTTT
TRBV2	TRBD1	once	TRBJ1-2	CASSYPGQGVLNYGYTF	TGTGCCAGCAGCTATCCGGGACAGGGGGTTCTTAACTATGGCTACACCTTC
TRBV18	NA	NA	TRBJ1-2	CASSLTAGWTYGYTF	TGTGCCAGCTCACTGACCGCCGGATGGACTTATGGCTACACCTTC
TRBV15	TRBD2	once	TRBJ2-3	CATSNETSASTDTQYF	TGTGCCACCAGCAACGAGACTAGCGCTAGCACAGATACGCAGTATTTT
TRBV19	NA	NA	TRBJ2-2	CASSIQTTGELFF	TGTGCCAGTAGTATTCAAACTACCGGGGAGCTGTTTTTT
TRBV6-1	TRBD1	NA	TRBJ1-1	CASSEGDSPSEAFF	TGTGCCAGCAGTGAGGGGGACAGCCCATCTGAAGCTTTCTTT
TRBV5-8	NA	few	TRBJ1-5	CASSSGQYSNQPQHF	TGTGCCAGCAGCTCAGGACAGTATAGCAATCAGCCCCAGCATTTT
TRBV7-9	NA	NA	TRBJ1-2	CASSLEERTEGYTF	TGTGCCAGCAGCTTAGAAGAGAGAACCGAAGGCTACACCTTC
TRBV5-4	NA	NA	TRBJ2-1	CASSLARTAATGFHEQFF	TGTGCCAGCAGCTTGGCCCGGACTGCAGCTACGGGGTTTCATGAGCAGTTCTTC
TRBV4-1	NA	NA	TRBJ1-1	CASSQVWDLEGGEAFF	TGCGCCAGCAGCCAAGTCTGGGATTTGGAGGGAGGTGAAGCTTTCTTT
TRBV11-3	TRBD2	NA	TRBJ2-3	CASSSRTSGGATDTQYF	TGTGCCAGCAGCTCCCGGACTAGCGGGGGGGCGACAGATACGCAGTATTTT
TRBV6-6	NA	NA	TRBJ1-3	CASRKQGSGNTIYF	TGTGCCAGCCGGAAACAGGGCTCTGGAAACACCATATATTTT
TRBV19	TRBD2	NA	TRBJ2-7	CASSFGPSGGDSYEQYF	TGTGCCAGTAGCTTTGGCCCTAGCGGGGGGGATTCTTACGAGCAGTACTTC
TRBV6-1	NA	NA	TRBJ2-6	CASTSEGAGANVLTF	TGTGCCAGCACCTCAGAGGGCGCTGGGGCCAACGTCCTGACTTTC
TRBV27	NA	NA	TRBJ1-2	CASSSIAEAYGYTF	TGTGCCAGCAGTTCAATTGCCGAGGCGTACGGCTACACCTTC
TRBV2	TRBD1	NA	TRBJ2-6	CASTRTGDSWANVLTF	TGTGCCAGCACACGGACAGGGGACTCTTGGGCCAACGTCCTGACTTTC
TRBV7-9	NA	NA	TRBJ1-1	CASGRGEDTEAFF	TGTGCCAGCGGAAGGGGCGAGGACACTGAAGCTTTCTTT
TRBV27	NA	NA	TRBJ1-1	CASSTTVNTEAFF	TGTGCCAGCAGTACGACAGTTAACACTGAAGCTTTCTTT
TRBV6-5	NA	NA	TRBJ2-1	CASRPAARGNEQFF	TGTGCCAGCAGACCCGCGGCCAGGGGCAATGAGCAGTTCTTC